Given below is one T cell receptor beta chain in context. The antigen is unknown. This entry comes from a study of graft-versus-host responses after intestinal transplantation. Study-wide context: All recipients got anti-thymocyte globulin induction, then tacrolimus and steroids for roughly three years.

Repertoires were generated with immunoSEQ multiplex PCR, while TCRdb's copy carries only in-frame clones and drops some. In the table there are around 130,000 clones, around 90% of which are singletons. With V trimmed by 4 bases and J by 4 bases, 13 bases remained unmatched. CDR3 length equals 16 residues. Germline V CDR1 and CDR2: SGHRS, YFSETQ. Regarding the study as a whole: Allografts of patients with graft-donor T cell macrochimerism showed high graft-versus-host to host-versus-graft clone ratios. Early post-transplant falls in HvG clones accompanied the peak levels of circulating GvH clones. The marrow of recipients harbored GvH clones, and ileum or blood showed some of them first.

The J gene is TRBJ1-2, the V gene TRBV5-1; 7 bases line up with TRBD1. Here the sequenced sample was unstimulated CD4+ T cells sorted from spleen or lymph node cells, taken before intestinal transplant. The TCR comes from a human donor who received an intestinal transplant. The CDR3 reads CASSPGQHINFYGYTF. DNA of the CDR3: TGCGCCAGCAGCCCGGGACAGCATATTAACTTCTATGGCTACACCTTC.